The T cell receptor (beta chain) described here comes from a study of OX40 agonist ivuxolimab in advanced cancers. At the level of the study: Dosing consisted of intravenous ivuxolimab at 0.01 to 10 mg/kg every 2 weeks.

In its sample, this clone was seen once. This CDR3 contains 13 residues. Deletions cut 6 bases from V and 4 bases from J, with 12 bases between. Germline CDR1 is SGHTA and CDR2 is FQGTGA. Sequenced by immunoSEQ multiplex PCR; TCRdb stores in-frame clones only, minus some. This sample has about 36,000 clones, with roughly 80% found just once. This material consisted of CD4+ or CD8+ T cells sorted from blood, taken in a trial of the OX40 agonist ivuxolimab. The genes are TRBV7-3 and TRBJ2-5, with a tentative D call TRBD2 (5 bases). The origin of this receptor is an adult with an advanced solid tumor such as melanoma, head and neck, liver or kidney cancer. DNA of the CDR3: TGTGCCAGCAGTCCATACGGGGTAGAGACCCAGTACTTC. Translated, it gives CASSPYGVETQYF.